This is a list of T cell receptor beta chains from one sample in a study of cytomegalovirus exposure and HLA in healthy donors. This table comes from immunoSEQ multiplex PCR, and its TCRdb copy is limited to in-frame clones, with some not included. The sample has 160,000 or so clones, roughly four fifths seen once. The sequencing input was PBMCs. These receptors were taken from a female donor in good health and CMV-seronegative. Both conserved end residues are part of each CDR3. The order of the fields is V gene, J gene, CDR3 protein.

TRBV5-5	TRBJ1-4	CASSFGGDYEKLFF
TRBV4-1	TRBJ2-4	CASSQVPRGAKNIQYF
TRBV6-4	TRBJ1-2	CASSLTPGQYGYTF
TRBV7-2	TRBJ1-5	CASSLASQLEAHF
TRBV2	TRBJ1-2	CASSEVSGYTF
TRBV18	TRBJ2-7	CASSRTSGRAYEQYF
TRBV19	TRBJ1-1	CASSISPPQGTEAFF
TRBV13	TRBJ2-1	CASSSLAGAAGNEQFF
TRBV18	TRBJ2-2	CASSPGTGNTGELFF
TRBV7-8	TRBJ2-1	CASSLAGRVDEQFF
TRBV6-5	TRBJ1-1	CASTYGAEAFF
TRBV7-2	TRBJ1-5	CASSRGQGSQPQHF
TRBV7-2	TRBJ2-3	CASSLRTSGTDTQYF
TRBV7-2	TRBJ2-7	CASSYTGTGGGEQYF
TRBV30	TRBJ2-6	CAWSVKDSWSGANVLTF
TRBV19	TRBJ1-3	CASRPWAVKGERSGNTIYF
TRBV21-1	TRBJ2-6	CASSKAGIGRVGANVLTF
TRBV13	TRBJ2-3	CASSLRVHLPDTQYF
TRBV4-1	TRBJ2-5	CASSQGWRGYGQTQYF
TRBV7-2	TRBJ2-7	CASSLGVGGLAGVEQYF
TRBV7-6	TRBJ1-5	CASSLLGEGNQPQHF
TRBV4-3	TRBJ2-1	CASSQNSGGSFNEQFF